One sample yielded the 17 T cell receptor beta chains listed below, sequenced in a study of blood T cell repertoires in COVID-19. Profiling relied on immunoSEQ multiplex PCR, and the TCRdb table lists in-frame clones only, not all of them. Seen here are some 110,000 clones, around 84% observed once, and the top ten hold 15% to 19%. Sequenced material: peripheral blood. Receptors originate from an elderly woman with acute or convalescent COVID-19.

V is TRBV6-4 and J is TRBJ2-1; TRBD2 aligns across 9 bases. The CDR3 is 14 amino acids. CDR1 MRHNA and CDR2 SNTAGT come from the germline V gene. V lost 4 bases and J lost 7; bases outside the gene matches: 5. The CDR3 bases are TGTGCCAGCAGTGGGATAGCGGGAGTTAATGAGCAGTTCTTC. It is translated as CASSGIAGVNEQFF.

This rearrangement joins TRBV3-1 (or the pseudogene TRBV3-2) to TRBJ2-1; no reliable D call. V was pared by 0 bases and J by 6 bases, with 9 bases between. Per germline, CDR1 LGHDT and CDR2 YNNKEL (reference sequence). The CDR3 extends over 14 amino acids. The CDR3 loop reads CASSQDLVVNEQFF. The CDR3 nucleotides read TGTGCCAGCAGCCAAGATCTAGTCGTCAATGAGCAGTTCTTC.

The chain links TRBV18 to TRBJ2-1; D is possibly TRBD2 (6 bases). Trimming removed 2 bases from V and 4 bases from J, with 15 bases in between. This CDR3 has 16 residues. Germline lookup yields CDR1 KGHSH and CDR2 LQKENI. As DNA, the CDR3 is TGTGCCAGCTCACCATATACGGGACTGACTTACAATGAGCAGTTCTTC. It encodes CASSPYTGLTYNEQFF. The whole variable domain, filled in from reference TRBV18 and TRBJ2-1, reads NAGVMQNPRHLVRRRGQEARLRCSPMKGHSHVYWYRQLPEEGLKFMVYLQKENIIDESGMPKERFSAEFPKEGPSILRIQQVVRGDSAAYFCASSPYTGLTYNEQFFGPGTRLTVL.

This clone was detected only a few times. The V and J genes are TRBV6-6 and TRBJ2-7; perhaps TRBD2 as D (6 bases). Trimming shortened V by 5 bases and J by 6 bases, and 20 bases separated the two germline ends. CDR1 MNHNY and CDR2 SVGAGI come from the germline V gene (reference sequence). CDR3 size: 15 residues. For the CDR3, the DNA is TGTGCCAGCAGTCCCCCCGGGGGAAGGGGAATCGAGCAGTACTTC. Translating it yields CASSPPGGRGIEQYF.

The chain combines TRBV2 with TRBJ1-1; TRBD1 is a possible D gene (5 bases). This CDR3 region has 12 residues. The V gene lost 7 bases and the J gene lost 1 base, with 7 bases spanning the gap. Per the germline V gene, CDR1 is SNHLY and CDR2 is FYNNEI. CDR3 sequence: CASNTGNTEAFF. In DNA form, the CDR3 reads TGTGCCAGCAATACAGGGAACACTGAAGCTTTCTTT.

The CDR3 here is CAWSGTVSDEQYV. The CDR3 coding sequence is TGTGCCTGGAGTGGGACAGTCTCCGACGAGCAGTACGTC. The chain uses TRBV30 and TRBJ2-7, with a tentative D call TRBD1 (6 bases). CDR1 GTSNPN and CDR2 SVGIG come from the germline V gene (reference sequence). The CDR3 extends over 13 amino acids.

The chain joins TRBV3-1 (or the pseudogene TRBV3-2) to TRBJ1-1; tentative D call: TRBD1 (6 bases). Trimming left V 4 bases short and J 3 bases short, with 12 bases between. This CDR3 has 14 amino acids. Germline V CDR1 and CDR2: LGHDT, YNNKEL (reference sequence). The CDR3 loop reads CASSRGRGDTEAFF. The CDR3 DNA is TGTGCCAGCAGCCGGGGGAGGGGGGACACTGAAGCTTTCTTT.

V and J are TRBV2 and TRBJ2-1, with D possibly being TRBD2 (5 bases). Germline CDR1 reads SNHLY; CDR2 reads FYNNEI. Trimming took off 3 bases at V and 7 bases at J, with 10 bases between the two ends. This CDR3 region has 13 residues. CDR3 loop: CASSDVRANEQFF. DNA of the CDR3: TGTGCCAGCAGTGACGTGAGGGCAAATGAGCAGTTCTTC.

The rearrangement links TRBV28 to TRBJ1-2; 10 positions agree with TRBD1. The trim removed 5 bases at V and 3 bases at J, leaving 3 bases unmatched. CDR3 length: 14 amino acids. CDR1 is MDHEN, CDR2 SYDVKM, per germline. CDR3 residues: CASSRTGGDYGYTF. The CDR3 nucleotides are TGTGCCAGCAGTCGGACAGGGGGGGACTATGGCTACACCTTC.

V and J are TRBV29-1 and TRBJ2-5; no clear D gene. CDR3 length: 10 residues. Germline V gene data show CDR1 as SQVTM and CDR2 as ANQGSEA. V lost 7 bases to trimming and J lost 5 bases, with 8 bases between them. This CDR3 reads CSAGSETQYF. In nucleotides, the CDR3 is TGCAGCGCAGGTAGCGAGACCCAGTACTTC.

The chain is built from TRBV30 and TRBJ2-5; a weak D match, TRBD2 (5 bases). Germline assignment: CDR1 GTSNPN and CDR2 SVGIG (reference sequence). The CDR3 totals 11 residues. Trimming cost V 3 bases and J 3 bases, with 5 bases left between them. For the CDR3, the DNA is TGTGCCTGGAGGCGGGAAGAGACCCAGTACTTC. Protein sequence: CAWRREETQYF.

The chain couples TRBV7-6 to TRBJ2-5, with D tentatively TRBD2 (5 bases). The germline V and J ends were trimmed by 1 base and 5 bases, with 14 bases remaining between them. In germline, CDR1 is SGHVS, CDR2 FNYEAQ. The CDR3 extends over 15 amino acids. The CDR3 protein is CASSLGASIAETQYF. CDR3 sequence (DNA): TGTGCCAGCAGCTTAGGGGCTAGCATCGCTGAGACCCAGTACTTC.

This chain links TRBV19 with TRBJ2-6; 7 bases match TRBD2. Per the germline V gene, CDR1 is LNHDA and CDR2 is SQIVND (reference sequence). This CDR3 contains 16 residues. V shed 3 bases, J shed 5 bases, and the junction held 7 bases outside the gene matches. CDR3 residues: CASSIGGVLRANVLTF. The CDR3, as DNA: TGTGCCAGTAGTATTGGGGGGGTGCTCAGGGCCAACGTCCTGACTTTC. Drawing the rest from reference TRBV19 and TRBJ2-6, the complete variable domain is DGGITQSPKYLFRKEGQNVTLSCEQNLNHDAMYWYRQDPGQGLRLIYYSQIVNDFQKGDIAEGYSVSREKKESFPLTVTSAQKNPTAFYLCASSIGGVLRANVLTFGAGSRLTVL.

The chain has TRBV12-5 and TRBJ2-1; 13 nucleotides align to TRBD2. With 1 base clipped from V and 5 bases from J, the junction kept 2 bases outside the gene matches. The CDR3 is 16 residues long. The germline V gene encodes CDR1 LGHNT and CDR2 FRNRAP. The CDR3 here is CASGLATSGGNNEQFF. The CDR3 region has the DNA TGTGCTAGTGGTTTGGCGACTAGCGGGGGGAACAATGAGCAGTTCTTC.

The rearrangement joins TRBV7-2 to TRBJ1-1, with D unresolved. The ends were cut back, 1 base at V and 2 bases at J, with 8 bases in the middle. The CDR3 runs 14 residues. Germline V gene sequence: CDR1 SGHTA, CDR2 FQGNSA. The CDR3 DNA reads as TGTGCCAGCAGCTTAGGGTTACTAAACACTGAAGCTTTCTTT. Translating gives CASSLGLLNTEAFF.

This clone appeared a few times. The chain combines TRBV3-1 (or the pseudogene TRBV3-2) with TRBJ1-1; 9 bases agree with TRBD1. Germline V gene lookup returns CDR1 LGHDT and CDR2 YNNKEL (reference sequence). J gave up 7 bases and V 2 bases, and 5 bases lay outside the gene matches. The CDR3 is 14 amino acids. The CDR3 nucleotides are TGTGCCAGCAGCCAAACAGGGGGCGCGAGTGAAGCTTTCTTT. Translation: CASSQTGGASEAFF.

This chain uses TRBV7-2 with TRBJ2-6; 10 bases are shared with TRBD1. This CDR3 has 17 amino acids. V lost 5 bases, J lost 0 bases, and 4 bases stayed unmatched. The germline V gene encodes CDR1 SGHTA and CDR2 FQGNSA. The CDR3 protein is CASSRTGGNSGANVLTF. Here the CDR3 DNA reads TGTGCCAGCAGCCGGACAGGGGGTAACTCTGGGGCCAACGTCCTGACTTTC.